This is a list of T cell receptor beta chains from one sample in a study of T cell responses to AZD1222 COVID-19 vaccine. TCRdb's copy holds only in-frame clones and misses some; the assay was immunoSEQ multiplex PCR. The sample contains approximately 150,000 clones, approximately 91% of which appear only once. The sample here was peripheral blood, taken on day 0 of AZD1222 vaccination. Receptors were obtained from an adult in good health. CDR3s leave out the opening cysteine and the closing phenylalanine or tryptophan. Fields, in order: V gene, CDR3 protein.

>TRBV28
ASSLLWRGPANTGELF
>TRBV27
ASSSRTEAF
>TRBV19
ASEPGHRNQPQH
>TRBV3-1/TRBV3-2
ASSQERDSNTGELF
>TRBV5-8
ASSLNYQPQH
>TRBV7-2
ASSLAAGGYSSPLH
>TRBV4-2
ASSQDKGRGPSSYNSPLH
>TRBV5-1
ASRPTGAKNIQY
>TRBV7-3
ASSHFPGEKLF
>TRBV2
ASSEIPPLH
>TRBV19
ASLRDAGSPLH
>TRBV28
ASSPIRQGGQPQH
>TRBV28
ASSATGGDLNEKLF
>TRBV6-2/TRBV6-3
ASNPDEGGEQF
>TRBV5-6
ASSPVRLGGGVVNEQF
>TRBV10-1
ASSKTSGDTDTQY
>TRBV3-1/TRBV3-2
ASRQQGRGYT
>TRBV7-8
ASSLGQVIRRVNSYNEQF
>TRBV2
ASRSDSYEQY
>TRBV28
ASSTRTGALYNSPLH
>TRBV19
ASSTGRGGRRSEQY
>TRBV30
AWIAHPSSNEQF
>TRBV30
AGTLGASNEKLF
>TRBV15
ATSSQLQGSEKLF
>TRBV28
ASTLPGTVPRPLH
>TRBV14
ASSRSLYQPQH
>TRBV7-9
ASSRGPETQY
>TRBV9
ASSVSIGYNEQF
>TRBV9
ASSATSGGASEQF
>TRBV9
ASSPSRTNNEKLF
>TRBV11-2
ASSPDAGRTEAF
>TRBV5-4
ASSLDRGDEKLF
>TRBV19
ATHWGIDQPQH
>TRBV19
ASSIPRGGTYEQY
>TRBV27
ASSLVGDYPYEQY
>TRBV29-1
SVGRGTGLINEQF
>TRBV9
ASSPGTQWTGELF
>TRBV30
AWSPGSGFTGELF
>TRBV28
ASRTGTTLYEQY
>TRBV19
ASSPSISSYEQY
>TRBV7-9
ASSLMVTENIQY
>TRBV7-3
ASSPLPTSPNTDTQY
>TRBV10-3
ATEDGGANVLT
>TRBV19
ASSIGPGLAWETQY
>TRBV28
ATGLNPQETQY
>TRBV3-1/TRBV3-2
ASSQDADRGNYGYT
>TRBV7-2
ASSRTGDNSPLH
>TRBV20-1
SASLATNEKLF
>TRBV9
ASTGGGTETQY
>TRBV3-1/TRBV3-2
ASSQSPGGPEQY
>TRBV7-2
ASSLTENTEAF
>TRBV19
ASSISGGTFIEQF
>TRBV19
ASKYRAGELF
>TRBV6-5
ASSTGGVSTEAF